This T cell receptor (beta chain) was identified in a study of CD4 T cells in relation to SARS-CoV-2 and coronaviruses. The study, taken as a whole, reports: Approximately 65% of donors had memory CD4+ clonotypes crossrecognizing SARS-CoV-2 and common cold coronavirus spike.

Unexposed donor CD4+ T cells date from 2011-2018, before the COVID-19 pandemic. Deep TCR-beta sequencing used DNA from uncultured naive and memory CD4+ T cells. TCRdb's copy holds only in-frame clones and misses some; the assay was immunoSEQ multiplex PCR. The sample contains approximately 59,000 clones, 85% to 90% of which appear only once. On this clone: Its cognate antigen is unknown.

CDR1 is SGHTA, CDR2 FQGNSA, per germline. The CDR3 has 14 residues. V was trimmed by 6 bases and J by 10 bases, leaving 21 bases between them. Sequencing used memory CD4+ T cells from PBMCs. This clonotype was obtained from a human donor in good health. V and J are TRBV7-2 and TRBJ1-1; a weak D match, TRBD1 (6 bases). The CDR3: CASSSGSGARGAFF. The CDR3 nucleotides read TGTGCCAGCAGTTCAGGCTCGGGGGCCCGGGGAGCTTTCTTT.